The entry that follows covers one T cell receptor beta chain sequence. What it binds is not known. This entry is derived from a study of early T cells in non-severe SARS-CoV-2 infection. Study summary: It was bulk RNA from unsorted whole blood that was sequenced, and the chains were unpaired.

Individual cDNA molecules received unique molecular identifiers. TCRdb used MiXCR to reprocess the 5' RACE reads, holding one entry per CDR3 protein. There are around 70,000 distinct CDR3 sequences in the sample; around 8.7% occur only once, and 3% to 3.5% lies in the top ten. Study findings and constraints: Using VDJdb, the matching emphasized anti-spike CD8 responses while missing private and CD4 specificities.

Trimming took off 0 bases at V and 5 bases at J, with 22 bases between the two ends. This CDR3 comprises 18 residues. Germline values: CDR1 SGHTA, CDR2 FQGNSA. The source is an adult who was a healthcare worker with PCR-confirmed SARS-CoV-2 infection or an uninfected control (not recorded which). V and J are TRBV7-2 and TRBJ2-5; possibly TRBD1 for D (6 bases). Sequencing was done on a sample of whole blood. The CDR3 protein is CASSLANRARTLLETQYF. In DNA form, the CDR3 reads TGTGCCAGCAGCTTAGCGAACAGGGCGAGGACATTACTGGAGACCCAGTACTTC.